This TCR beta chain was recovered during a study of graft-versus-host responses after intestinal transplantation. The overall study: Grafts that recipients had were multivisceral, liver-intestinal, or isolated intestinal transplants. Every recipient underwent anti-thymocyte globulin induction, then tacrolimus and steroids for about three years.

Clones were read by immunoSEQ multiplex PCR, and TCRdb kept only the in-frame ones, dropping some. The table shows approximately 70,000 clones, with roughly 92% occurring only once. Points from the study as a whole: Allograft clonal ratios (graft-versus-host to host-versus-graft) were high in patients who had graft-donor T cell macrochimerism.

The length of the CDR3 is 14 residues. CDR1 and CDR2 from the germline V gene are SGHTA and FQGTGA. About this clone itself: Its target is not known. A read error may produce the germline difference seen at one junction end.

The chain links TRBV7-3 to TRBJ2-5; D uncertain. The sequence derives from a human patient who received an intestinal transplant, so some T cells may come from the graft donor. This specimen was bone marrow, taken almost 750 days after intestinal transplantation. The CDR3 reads CASSPFGPEETQYF. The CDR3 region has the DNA TGCGCCAGCAGCCCCTTCGGGCCAGAAGAGACCCAGTACTTC. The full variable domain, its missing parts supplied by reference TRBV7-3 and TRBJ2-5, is GAGVSQTPSNKVTEKGKYVELRCDPISGHTALYWYRQSLGQGPEFLIYFQGTGAADDSGLPNDRFFAVRPEGSVSTLKIQRTERGDSAVYLCASSPFGPEETQYFGPGTRLLVL.